This T cell receptor beta chain was sequenced for a study of blood T cell repertoires in COVID-19. Study-level information: Samples representing acute and convalescent COVID-19 were sourced from the United States, Italy and Spain. PBMCs, B-cell-depleted T cells, or T cells provided the cDNA or gDNA that made up the material.

Trimming took 2 bases from V and 5 from J, leaving 18 bases between them. Looked up from germline, CDR1 is MNHNY and CDR2 is SVGAGI (reference sequence). There are 16 residues in the CDR3. Study processing details: Reference gene primer amplification in the assay estimated nucleated cell counts. Repertoires were generated with immunoSEQ multiplex PCR, while TCRdb's copy carries only in-frame clones and drops some. V and J calls and clone size are given by that table; D and trimming were obtained from the DNA. This table has roughly 100,000 clones, more than 70% appearing once. The receptor comes from an elderly woman in a cohort sampled during active COVID-19. Sample: peripheral blood. This rearrangement joins TRBV6-6 to TRBJ1-1; TRBD1 is a possible D gene (6 bases). CDR3 sequence reads: CASSYPSSGRGTEAFF. Written as DNA, the CDR3 is TGTGCCAGCAGTTACCCCTCATCGGGGAGGGGGACTGAAGCTTTCTTT.